A selection of T cell receptor beta chains follows, all from one sample in a study of shared T cell receptors in the human thymus. Sequencing was performed with immunoSEQ multiplex PCR; in TCRdb, only in-frame clones are kept and a portion is missing. The sample yields roughly 700,000 clones, 85% to 90% seen once. This same sample was also taken into another study, of human thymus T cells.

The specimen was thymocytes. The receptor set was obtained from a boy in the first two years of life with a congenital heart defect. Each CDR3 is given with its conserved first and last residue. The order of the fields is D gene, clone size, J gene, V gene, CDR3 protein, CDR3 DNA. A D gene is named only where the DNA matches it firmly. Size tells how often a clone was seen (once, few, many) or the class of an expanded clone, and some rows leave it out.

d_gene: NA; abundance: NA; j_gene: TRBJ1-4; v_gene: TRBV7-2; CDR3aa: CASTRWGPNEKLFF; CDR3nt: TGTGCCAGCACACGTTGGGGCCCTAATGAAAAACTGTTTTTT
d_gene: TRBD2; abundance: NA; j_gene: TRBJ2-7; v_gene: TRBV25-1; CDR3aa: CASSEFLAGVKSEQYF; CDR3nt: TGTGCCAGCAGTGAATTTCTAGCGGGAGTCAAAAGCGAGCAGTACTTC
d_gene: NA; abundance: NA; j_gene: TRBJ1-2; v_gene: TRBV6-1; CDR3aa: CASSERGVGYTF; CDR3nt: TGTGCCAGCAGTGAACGGGGGGTGGGCTACACCTTC
d_gene: NA; abundance: NA; j_gene: TRBJ1-4; v_gene: TRBV30; CDR3aa: CAWSPQLGTGANEKLFF; CDR3nt: TGTGCCTGGAGTCCCCAGTTGGGGACGGGAGCTAATGAAAAACTGTTTTTT
d_gene: TRBD2; abundance: NA; j_gene: TRBJ2-3; v_gene: TRBV5-6; CDR3aa: CASSLYRLAGGLIPDTQYF; CDR3nt: TGTGCCAGCAGCTTGTACCGACTAGCGGGAGGCTTGATACCAGATACGCAGTATTTT
d_gene: NA; abundance: NA; j_gene: TRBJ2-1; v_gene: TRBV4-1; CDR3aa: CASSQEPRAFSYNEQFF; CDR3nt: TGCGCCAGCAGCCAAGAGCCCCGAGCATTCTCCTACAATGAGCAGTTCTTC
d_gene: TRBD2; abundance: NA; j_gene: TRBJ2-3; v_gene: TRBV29-1; CDR3aa: CSVGSGGRTSIPDTQYF; CDR3nt: TGCAGCGTGGGGTCTGGCGGGAGAACCTCCATCCCAGATACGCAGTATTTT
d_gene: NA; abundance: few; j_gene: TRBJ1-3; v_gene: TRBV4-3; CDR3aa: CASSQGLAGWDGNTIYF; CDR3nt: TGCGCCAGCAGCCAAGGACTCGCAGGGTGGGATGGAAACACCATATATTTT
d_gene: NA; abundance: few; j_gene: TRBJ1-4; v_gene: TRBV4-2; CDR3aa: CASSQARGEKLFF; CDR3nt: TGTGCCAGCAGCCAAGCCAGGGGTGAAAAACTGTTTTTT
d_gene: NA; abundance: NA; j_gene: TRBJ2-2; v_gene: TRBV4-1; CDR3aa: CASSRGRGCGELFF; CDR3nt: TGCGCCAGCAGCAGAGGACGGGGTTGCGGGGAGCTGTTTTTT
d_gene: NA; abundance: NA; j_gene: TRBJ1-2; v_gene: TRBV7-2; CDR3aa: CASSLEVRANYGYTF; CDR3nt: TGTGCCAGCAGCTTAGAGGTCAGGGCCAACTATGGCTACACCTTC
d_gene: TRBD2; abundance: NA; j_gene: TRBJ2-1; v_gene: TRBV6-4; CDR3aa: CASSRKREGREQFF; CDR3nt: TGTGCCAGCAGTAGGAAGCGGGAGGGCCGTGAGCAGTTCTTC
d_gene: NA; abundance: NA; j_gene: TRBJ2-3; v_gene: TRBV10-3; CDR3aa: CAISRADTQYF; CDR3nt: TGTGCCATCAGTAGAGCGGATACGCAGTATTTT
d_gene: TRBD2; abundance: NA; j_gene: TRBJ2-1; v_gene: TRBV6-6; CDR3aa: CASTHSRTSGNEQFF; CDR3nt: TGTGCCAGCACCCACAGCCGGACTAGCGGCAATGAGCAGTTCTTC
d_gene: TRBD2; abundance: NA; j_gene: TRBJ2-4; v_gene: TRBV19; CDR3aa: CASSKTSGRGLAKNIQYF; CDR3nt: TGTGCCAGTAGCAAGACTAGCGGGAGGGGTCTAGCCAAAAACATTCAGTACTTC
d_gene: TRBD1; abundance: NA; j_gene: TRBJ2-7; v_gene: TRBV7-6; CDR3aa: CASSLGGTGIDEQYF; CDR3nt: TGTGCCAGCAGCTTAGGTGGGACAGGGATCGACGAGCAGTACTTC
d_gene: NA; abundance: once; j_gene: TRBJ2-2; v_gene: TRBV5-4; CDR3aa: CASSFLGRTGELFF; CDR3nt: TGTGCCAGCAGCTTTCTTGGGCGCACCGGGGAGCTGTTTTTT
d_gene: TRBD2; abundance: NA; j_gene: TRBJ2-3; v_gene: TRBV7-9; CDR3aa: CASSLVPRAGGPLTDTQYF; CDR3nt: TGTGCCAGCAGCTTGGTCCCTCGAGCGGGAGGGCCGTTAACAGATACGCAGTATTTT
d_gene: NA; abundance: NA; j_gene: TRBJ2-3; v_gene: TRBV18; CDR3aa: CASSPGRSTDTQYF; CDR3nt: TGTGCCAGCTCACCGGGGAGGAGCACAGATACGCAGTATTTT
d_gene: TRBD2; abundance: few; j_gene: TRBJ2-1; v_gene: TRBV5-4; CDR3aa: CASSLEVAGRHEQFF; CDR3nt: TGTGCCAGCAGCTTGGAAGTAGCGGGAAGACATGAGCAGTTCTTC
d_gene: NA; abundance: NA; j_gene: TRBJ1-1; v_gene: TRBV5-4; CDR3aa: CASSLRGTEAFF; CDR3nt: TGTGCCAGCAGCTTGAGGGGCACTGAAGCTTTCTTT
d_gene: NA; abundance: NA; j_gene: TRBJ2-5; v_gene: TRBV27; CDR3aa: CASSLWSGETQYF; CDR3nt: TGTGCCAGCAGTTTATGGTCCGGAGAGACCCAGTACTTC
d_gene: NA; abundance: NA; j_gene: TRBJ1-2; v_gene: TRBV5-8; CDR3aa: CASSSRYDSRYGYTF; CDR3nt: TGTGCCAGCAGCTCACGTTACGACAGCCGCTATGGCTACACCTTC
d_gene: TRBD2; abundance: NA; j_gene: TRBJ2-1; v_gene: TRBV2; CDR3aa: CASSPREGEQFF; CDR3nt: TGTGCCAGCAGTCCCCGGGAGGGTGAGCAGTTCTTC
d_gene: NA; abundance: NA; j_gene: TRBJ1-5; v_gene: TRBV28; CDR3aa: CASSLRNQPQHF; CDR3nt: TGTGCCAGCAGTTTGAGGAATCAGCCCCAGCATTTT
d_gene: NA; abundance: NA; j_gene: TRBJ1-1; v_gene: TRBV12-5; CDR3aa: CASGPVKGPGNTEAFF; CDR3nt: TGTGCTAGTGGCCCCGTAAAGGGGCCAGGGAACACTGAAGCTTTCTTT